What follows describes a single TCR beta chain. Antigen: not known. The CDR3 totals 15 residues. Deletions cut 0 bases from V and 4 bases from J, with 10 bases between. Germline V gene lookup returns CDR1 MGHRA and CDR2 YSYEKL. The sample belongs to a study of cytomegalovirus exposure and HLA in healthy donors. Study overall: An early release of data contained about 85 million unique TCRs, which came from HLA-typed donors.

Vbeta (60) and Jbeta (13) primers were used in the PCR. Sequenced by immunoSEQ multiplex PCR; TCRdb stores in-frame clones only, minus some. The table includes about 130,000 clones, roughly 70% detected once. Findings of the study overall: Later analysis demonstrated an association between a missense DCLRE1C variant and TCR beta V- and J-gene trimming. Around 160 TCR beta chains were listed as cytomegalovirus-associated. An apparent linkage of common viral pathogens to several of the most significant clusters emerged in a later analysis.

This sequence joins TRBV4-1 and TRBJ2-1, with TRBD2 as a possible D gene (5 bases). The specimen was PBMCs. The sequence was collected from a human donor in good health. CDR3 protein: CASSQEVTKYNEQFF. For the CDR3, the DNA is TGCGCCAGCAGCCAAGAAGTGACTAAATACAATGAGCAGTTCTTC.